The next 20 T cell receptor beta chains were all read from a single sample in a study of T cell responses to AZD1222 COVID-19 vaccine. The repertoire was sequenced with immunoSEQ multiplex PCR; TCRdb's copy has only in-frame clones and lacks some. The sample has some 130,000 clones; roughly 89% are singletons. Sequenced material: peripheral blood, taken on day 0 of AZD1222 vaccination. Receptors were obtained from an adult in good health.

The chain uses TRBV4-3 and TRBJ2-1, with D hard to call. The CDR3 runs to 12 residues. Trimming cost V 5 bases and J 2 bases, with 4 bases left between them. The germline V gene encodes CDR1 LGHNA and CDR2 YSLEER. CDR3 sequence reads: CASSGPYNEQFF. CDR3 coding DNA: TGCGCCAGCAGCGGCCCCTACAATGAGCAGTTCTTC.

J is TRBJ1-3 and V is TRBV30; D gene unclear. This CDR3 has 15 amino acids. Per the germline V gene, CDR1 is GTSNPN and CDR2 is SVGIG (reference sequence). The V end was cut by 5 bases, the J end by 0 bases, with 14 bases between. CDR3 residues: CAWPRTDPSGNTIYF. DNA of the CDR3: TGTGCCTGGCCCCGGACGGACCCCTCTGGAAACACCATATATTTT.

This chain connects TRBV27 to TRBJ1-5, with D unclear. CDR3 length equals 17 residues. From germline, CDR1 is MNHEY and CDR2 SMNVEV (reference sequence). The V end was cut by 1 base, the J end by 0 bases, with 13 bases between. CDR3 nucleotide sequence: TGTGCCAGCAGTTTATTATTTTCCAAACTTAGCAATCAGCCCCAGCATTTT. This translates into CASSLLFSKLSNQPQHF.

V is TRBV9 and J is TRBJ1-2; TRBD1 matches at 10 bases. V shed 4 bases and J 8 bases; nucleotides not matched to a gene: 11. Germline loops: CDR1 SGDLS, CDR2 YYNGEE. The length of the CDR3 is 15 residues. CDR3 sequence: CASSPPGGTGAGYTF. The CDR3 DNA reads TGTGCCAGCAGCCCCCCCGGAGGGACAGGGGCCGGCTACACCTTC.

This sequence joins TRBV27 and TRBJ1-2, with a weak D call TRBD1 (6 bases). Germline V CDR1 and CDR2: MNHEY, SMNVEV (reference sequence). The CDR3 contains 15 residues. V dropped 5 bases and J dropped 2 bases, with 15 bases sitting between them. The CDR3 region has the DNA TGTGCCAGCAGTCCGACGACAGGCCTCAACTATGGCTACACCTTC. Encoded protein: CASSPTTGLNYGYTF.

This chain links TRBV14 with TRBJ2-2; D gene ambiguous. CDR1 is SGHDN and CDR2 is FVKESK in the germline V gene. The CDR3 totals 15 residues. V lost 4 bases and J lost 5, with 14 bases in between. CDR3 DNA sequence: TGTGCCAGCAGCCGAATGTCTCCGTGGACCGGGGAGCTGTTTTTT. This sequence encodes CASSRMSPWTGELFF. Together with reference TRBV14 and TRBJ2-2, the CDR3 gives the full variable domain: EAGVTQFPSHSVIEKGQTVTLRCDPISGHDNLYWYRRVMGKEIKFLLHFVKESKQDESGMPNNRFLAERTGGTYSTLKVQPAELEDSGVYFCASSRMSPWTGELFFGEGSRLTVL.

The chain uses TRBV6-2 or TRBV6-3 and TRBJ1-4; D possibly corresponds to TRBD1 (6 bases). This CDR3 spans 14 amino acids. The V and J ends lost 2 bases and 5 bases respectively, with 9 bases between them. Germline CDR1 and CDR2: MNHEY and SVGEGT. CDR3 nucleotides: TGTGCCAGCAGTTACGGACAGAAAAATGAAAAACTGTTTTTT. Its protein product is CASSYGQKNEKLFF.

This clone was seen a handful of times. J is TRBJ1-3 and V is TRBV30, with D uncertain. Looked up from germline, CDR1 is GTSNPN and CDR2 is SVGIG (reference sequence). The V end lost 2 bases, the J end lost 0 bases, and 11 bases lay between the germline ends. The CDR3 has 15 residues. The CDR3, as DNA: TGTGCCTGGAGTATAAGTAAGAGCTCTGGAAACACCATATATTTT. Amino acid sequence: CAWSISKSSGNTIYF.

V and J are TRBV2 and TRBJ1-1; TRBD1 aligns across 7 bases. Germline assignment: CDR1 SNHLY and CDR2 FYNNEI. The junction had 7 bases not matched to a gene; V was cut back by 8 bases and J by 1 base. There are 14 residues in the CDR3. The CDR3 region has the DNA TGTGCCAGCGCGGCGGAGGGGGCGAACACTGAAGCTTTCTTT. It translates to CASAAEGANTEAFF.

This clone was seen once. The chain couples TRBV2 to TRBJ2-1; 7 positions match TRBD1. CDR1 and CDR2 (germline): SNHLY, FYNNEI. The CDR3 consists of 14 residues. The ends lost 6 bases at V and 7 bases at J; junction bases unmatched: 9. The CDR3 here is CASRTGTVINEQFF. CDR3 DNA: TGTGCCAGCAGAACCGGGACAGTAATAAATGAGCAGTTCTTC. The whole variable domain, remainder taken from reference TRBV2 and TRBJ2-1, is EPEVTQTPSHQVTQMGQEVILRCVPISNHLYFYWYRQILGQKVEFLVSFYNNEISEKSEIFDDQFSVERPDGSNFTLKIRSTKLEDSAMYFCASRTGTVINEQFFGPGTRLTVL.

The chain has TRBV4-1 and TRBJ2-4; D perhaps matches TRBD2 (5 bases). The CDR3 extends over 14 amino acids. CDR1 is MGHRA, CDR2 YSYEKL, per germline. V dropped 4 bases and J dropped 8 bases, with 15 bases sitting between them. DNA of the CDR3: TGCGCCAGCAGCCTTACATCGGGAAGGGACATTCAGTACTTC. Encoded protein: CASSLTSGRDIQYF.

This chain links TRBV30 with TRBJ1-6; D call uncertain. The V gene lost 1 base and the J gene lost 0 bases, with 13 bases spanning the gap. This CDR3 spans 17 amino acids. Germline lookup yields CDR1 GTSNPN and CDR2 SVGIG (reference sequence). CDR3 protein: CAWSAGRASSYNSPLHF. CDR3 bases: TGTGCCTGGAGTGCCGGGAGGGCGAGCTCCTATAATTCACCCCTCCACTTT. Full variable domain (rest looked up from reference TRBV30 and TRBJ1-6): SQTIHQWPATLVQPVGSPLSLECTVEGTSNPNLYWYRQAAGRGLQLLFYSVGIGQISSEVPQNLSASRPQDRQFILSSKKLLLSDSGFYLCAWSAGRASSYNSPLHFGNGTRLTVT.

The sample holds a few counts of this clone. The V and J genes are TRBV4-1 and TRBJ2-5; TRBD1 agrees at 8 bases. The CDR3 consists of 17 residues. The trim removed 1 base at V and 5 bases at J, leaving 12 bases unmatched. Looked up from germline, CDR1 is MGHRA and CDR2 is YSYEKL. As DNA, the CDR3 is TGCGCCAGCAGCCAAGGAGGGAATCAGGGGGCTCGGGAGACCCAGTACTTC. Translating it yields CASSQGGNQGARETQYF.

The J gene is TRBJ1-6, the V gene TRBV6-2 or TRBV6-3; TRBD1 agrees at 7 bases. Germline CDR1 and CDR2: MNHEY and SVGEGT. The CDR3 length is 15 residues. The V segment lost 2 bases and the J segment 6 bases; nucleotides outside the gene matches: 4. CDR3 DNA sequence: TGTGCCAGCAGTTACCCGACAGGGCGTAATTCACCCCTCCACTTT. Translated, it gives CASSYPTGRNSPLHF.

J is TRBJ1-1 and V is TRBV10-2; D call uncertain. Per the germline V gene, CDR1 is WSHSY and CDR2 is SAAADI. With 3 bases removed from V and 2 bases from J, the gap between germline ends came to 13 bases. The CDR3 covers 15 residues. The CDR3 reads CASSESPVRNTEAFF. As DNA, the CDR3 is TGCGCCAGCAGTGAATCTCCAGTACGCAACACTGAAGCTTTCTTT.

The chain uses TRBV20-1 and TRBJ2-5; D may correspond to TRBD1 or TRBD2 (5 bases each). The CDR3 contains 10 residues. The germline gives CDR1 DFQATT, CDR2 SNEGSKA (reference sequence). V gave up 7 bases and J gave up 4 bases, with 7 bases separating them. CDR3 sequence: CSGGVETQYF. The CDR3 DNA follows: TGCAGTGGAGGGGTAGAGACCCAGTACTTC.

This chain uses TRBV29-1 with TRBJ2-5; 7 positions match TRBD2. Germline V gene lookup returns CDR1 SQVTM and CDR2 ANQGSEA. The V gene end was trimmed by 4 bases and the J gene end by 4 bases; junction bases not matched to a gene: 6. The CDR3 loop spans 13 amino acids. The CDR3, as DNA: TGCAGCGTTGGGCGGACTAGGACAGAGACCCAGTACTTC. It specifies CSVGRTRTETQYF.

The chain carries TRBV9 and TRBJ2-3; D unclear. The CDR3 contains 16 residues. Germline assignment: CDR1 SGDLS and CDR2 YYNGEE. V was clipped by 4 bases and J by 2 bases, with 17 bases between them. CDR3: CASSTPPVGNTDTQYF. The CDR3 DNA reads as TGTGCCAGCAGCACGCCCCCGGTGGGCAACACAGATACGCAGTATTTT. The variable domain in full, completed from reference TRBV9 and TRBJ2-3, reads DSGVTQTPKHLITATGQRVTLRCSPRSGDLSVYWYQQSLDQGLQFLIQYYNGEERAKGNILERFSAQQFPDLHSELNLSSLELGDSALYFCASSTPPVGNTDTQYFGPGTRLTVL.

The chain employs TRBV30 and TRBJ1-5; D uncertain. The CDR3 contains 15 residues. V shed 2 bases and J shed 0 bases, with 11 bases lying between them. The germline gives CDR1 GTSNPN, CDR2 SVGIG (reference sequence). CDR3 nucleotide sequence: TGTGCCTGGAGTACTGATTTCTATAGCAATCAGCCCCAGCATTTT. Amino acid sequence: CAWSTDFYSNQPQHF.

This chain links TRBV30 with TRBJ2-5, with D hard to call. Trimming cost V 3 bases and J 0 bases, with 5 bases left between them. CDR3 length equals 12 residues. Germline CDR1 and CDR2: GTSNPN and SVGIG (reference sequence). Here the CDR3 reads CAWRPNQETQYF. CDR3 bases: TGTGCCTGGAGGCCAAACCAAGAGACCCAGTACTTC.